This entry lists 10 T cell receptor beta chains sequenced from one sample in a study of STAT5B mutations in CD4+ large granular lymphocyte leukemia. Data came from immunoSEQ multiplex PCR; TCRdb stores just in-frame clones and leaves some out. The sample gives about 31,000 clones, less than 90% of which show up once; about 0.41% is in the top ten. Source material: CD4+ T cells from blood buffy coats. Receptors were obtained from a human donor in good health.

V gene TRBV28 combines with J gene TRBJ2-7; tentatively, D is TRBD1 or TRBD2 (5 bases each). Germline values: CDR1 MDHEN, CDR2 SYDVKM. V gave up 8 bases and J gave up 6 bases, with 8 bases separating them. The CDR3 contains 10 residues. The CDR3 region is CASGGSEQYF. The CDR3, as DNA: TGTGCCAGCGGGGGTAGCGAGCAGTACTTC.

The rearrangement links TRBV28 to TRBJ1-1, with D hard to call. The CDR3 is made up of 14 amino acids. The germline CDR1 and CDR2 sequences are MDHEN and SYDVKM. Trimming removed 3 bases at V and 0 bases at J, with 8 bases between. For the CDR3, the DNA is TGTGCCAGCAGTTTCGCGACGATGAACACTGAAGCTTTCTTT. It is translated as CASSFATMNTEAFF.

This clone was detected once. This chain uses TRBV7-9 with TRBJ1-6; no firm D call. The V end lost 2 bases, the J end lost 9 bases, and 5 bases lay between the germline ends. Per germline, CDR1 SEHNR and CDR2 FQNEAQ (reference sequence). This CDR3 contains 12 residues. The CDR3 DNA reads TGTGCCAGCAGCTTATCCGGTTCACCCCTCCACTTT. The encoded protein is CASSLSGSPLHF.

The J gene is TRBJ1-1, the V gene TRBV6-5; TRBD1 agrees at 7 bases. The CDR3 extends over 13 amino acids. Losses at the gene ends were 5 bases for V and 3 bases for J; bases not matched to a gene: 3. Germline assignment: CDR1 MNHEY and CDR2 SVGAGI. The DNA of the CDR3 is TGTGCCAGCAGTACGGGACAGTACACTGAAGCTTTCTTT. As protein: CASSTGQYTEAFF.

This chain joins TRBV28 and TRBJ1-5; possible D gene TRBD1, 5 bases. Trimming left V 3 bases short and J 1 base short, with 10 bases between. The V gene's germline CDR1 is MDHEN and CDR2 SYDVKM. CDR3 length: 15 amino acids. CDR3 sequence reads: CASSFGRESNQPQHF. The CDR3 nucleotides read TGTGCCAGCAGTTTCGGCAGGGAGAGCAATCAGCCCCAGCATTTT.

This chain connects TRBV25-1 to TRBJ1-1; D gene unclear. Trimming left V 2 bases short and J 3 bases short, with 4 bases between. CDR1 and CDR2 from the germline V gene are MGHDK and SYGVNS. The CDR3 covers 12 residues. The CDR3 spells CASSEQYTEAFF. The CDR3 nucleotides are TGTGCCAGCAGTGAACAGTACACTGAAGCTTTCTTT.

The V gene is TRBV7-9, the J gene TRBJ2-7; 9 bases line up with TRBD2. Germline assignment: CDR1 SEHNR and CDR2 FQNEAQ (reference sequence). Trimming removed 1 base from V and 0 bases from J; junction bases left unmatched: 7. This CDR3 is 17 amino acids long. CDR3 in DNA: TGTGCCAGCAGCTTAGGGATGGCGGGAGGGTCCTCCTACGAGCAGTACTTC. Protein product: CASSLGMAGGSSYEQYF.

V usage is TRBV6-5 and J usage is TRBJ1-2, with D unresolved. Germline-derived CDR1 and CDR2 are MNHEY and SVGAGI. This CDR3 is 14 amino acids long. Between the trimmed V and J ends, which lost 2 bases and 5 bases, there was a span of 12 bases. DNA of the CDR3: TGTGCCAGCAGTTACGAGGGCGGAAGATATGGCTACACCTTC. It specifies CASSYEGGRYGYTF.

This clone was detected only once. The chain couples TRBV15 to TRBJ2-7, with a tentative D call TRBD2 (6 bases). Germline-derived CDR1 and CDR2 are LNHNV and YYDKDF (reference sequence). This CDR3 has 13 amino acids. The V end was cut by 1 base, the J end by 3 bases, with 7 bases between. Here the CDR3 DNA reads TGTGCCACCAGCAGAGGCGGGGTCTACGAGCAGTACTTC. This sequence encodes CATSRGGVYEQYF.

The gene calls are TRBV6-1 and TRBJ2-7; a possible D gene is TRBD1 (6 bases). CDR1 MNHNS and CDR2 SASEGT come from the germline V gene. This CDR3 comprises 12 residues. Trimming removed 2 bases from V and 8 bases from J, with 10 bases in between. CDR3 protein: CASSETRDKQYF. The CDR3 DNA reads TGTGCCAGCAGTGAAACCAGGGACAAGCAGTACTTC.